This TCR beta chain was identified during a study of T-cell memory formation after mild COVID-19 (dated by TCRdb to the early 2020s). General notes on the study: TCR sequence clusters from the two donors were found to be largely donor specific. Two young, previously healthy adult volunteers made up the cohort, one male and one female. T-cell clones expanding and contracting after mild COVID-19 in two donors were tracked by longitudinal TCRalpha and TCRbeta repertoire sequencing.

The sample holds a few counts of this clonotype. Its antigen is unknown. One base away there is no much larger clone; base qualities are not given. The CDR3, from cysteine to phenylalanine, totals 13 residues. The only DNA kept is the CDR3, 39 bases in frame from the first base. V was cut back by 0 bases and J by 12 bases, leaving a gap of 14 bases between them. CDR1 and CDR2, looked up from the germline V gene, are MNHEY and SVGAGI. Sequencing was performed on an Illumina NovaSeq 6000. TCRalpha and TCRbeta cDNA libraries were built by 5'RACE with constant-segment primers, adding sample barcodes and unique molecular identifiers. RNA was extracted from every sample with Trizol reagent. Library amplification was performed in two PCR steps, and a second sample barcode and Illumina TruSeq adapters were introduced in the second step. Sequencing of the libraries was done on an Illumina NovaSeq, producing 2 x 150 bp paired-end reads. Per the original workflow: With migec v1.2.7, reads were demultiplexed and then collapsed into UMI-guided consensus sequences. With mixcr v2.1.11, UMI consensuses were aligned to TRA and TRB V and J templates and assembled into clonotypes. Clonotypes were classified as expanded or contracted when called significant by both edgeR and NoisET, with noise models trained on biological replicates. For edgeR calls, a false discovery rate-adjusted p below 0.01 and a log2 fold-change threshold of 1 were applied. As an exploratory analysis of dynamics, PCA with hierarchical clustering was applied to max-normalized trajectories of the 1000 most abundant clonotypes. The CD4 or CD8 phenotype of responding clones was assigned using the separately sequenced CD4+ and CD8+ repertoires. TCRdb reprocessing: public reads trimmed at Q25 with fastp, clones called with MiXCR, in-frame beta chains kept. Each CDR3 protein gets just one entry, which takes the most common genes and DNA from the rows behind it. Clone size and V and J calls follow TCRdb, not the original study. Recorded for this sample are approximately 180,000 distinct CDR3 sequences; 16% of them occurred a single time. The ten top clones hold roughly 1.9% of the sample.

The study at large found these results: Some responding clones were detected in pre-infection memory, which suggested that pre-existing cross-reactive memory T cells had joined the SARS-CoV-2 response. Balanced CD4/CD8 phenotypes were observed for clones contracting from day 15 to 85, whereas a bias towards CD4+ was observed for a second wave of clones expanding from day 15 to 37. Contracting CD4+ clones were located mainly in the CM and EM memory subsets, whereas CD8+ clones were found to be enriched in EMRA. The second-wave clones that peaked on day 37 were not confirmed to be SARS-CoV-2 specific. Only a couple of mild cases were covered by the study, and larger cohorts that include severe cases with pre-infection samples were considered necessary.

PBMCs were isolated by Ficoll-Paque density gradient centrifugation. The TCR originated in an adult woman who had mild COVID-19 (a few samples of this study predate the infection). The sample titles of this study are shuffled in the database, so cell type and time point are left out; the donor was told from shared clones. This sequence uses TRBV6-5 and TRBJ2-5, with no confident D gene call. Specimen: PBMCs or a T cell subset sorted from them (not recorded which). In nucleotides, the sequence is TGTGCCAGCAGTTACTCAATACCGGCACCCAAGTACTTC. This gives the protein CASSYSIPAPKYF.